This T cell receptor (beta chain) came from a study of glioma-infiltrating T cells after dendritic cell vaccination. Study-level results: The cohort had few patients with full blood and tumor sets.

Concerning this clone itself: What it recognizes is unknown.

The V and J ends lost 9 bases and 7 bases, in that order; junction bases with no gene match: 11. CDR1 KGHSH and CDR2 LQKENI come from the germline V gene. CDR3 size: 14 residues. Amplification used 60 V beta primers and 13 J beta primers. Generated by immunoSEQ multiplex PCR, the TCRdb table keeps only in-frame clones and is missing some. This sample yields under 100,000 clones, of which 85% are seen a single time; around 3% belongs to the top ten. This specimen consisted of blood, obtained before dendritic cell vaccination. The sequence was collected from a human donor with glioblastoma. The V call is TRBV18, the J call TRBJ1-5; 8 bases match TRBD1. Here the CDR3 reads CARHTPGGWQPQHF. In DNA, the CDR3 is TGTGCCAGGCATACTCCAGGGGGCTGGCAGCCCCAGCATTTT.